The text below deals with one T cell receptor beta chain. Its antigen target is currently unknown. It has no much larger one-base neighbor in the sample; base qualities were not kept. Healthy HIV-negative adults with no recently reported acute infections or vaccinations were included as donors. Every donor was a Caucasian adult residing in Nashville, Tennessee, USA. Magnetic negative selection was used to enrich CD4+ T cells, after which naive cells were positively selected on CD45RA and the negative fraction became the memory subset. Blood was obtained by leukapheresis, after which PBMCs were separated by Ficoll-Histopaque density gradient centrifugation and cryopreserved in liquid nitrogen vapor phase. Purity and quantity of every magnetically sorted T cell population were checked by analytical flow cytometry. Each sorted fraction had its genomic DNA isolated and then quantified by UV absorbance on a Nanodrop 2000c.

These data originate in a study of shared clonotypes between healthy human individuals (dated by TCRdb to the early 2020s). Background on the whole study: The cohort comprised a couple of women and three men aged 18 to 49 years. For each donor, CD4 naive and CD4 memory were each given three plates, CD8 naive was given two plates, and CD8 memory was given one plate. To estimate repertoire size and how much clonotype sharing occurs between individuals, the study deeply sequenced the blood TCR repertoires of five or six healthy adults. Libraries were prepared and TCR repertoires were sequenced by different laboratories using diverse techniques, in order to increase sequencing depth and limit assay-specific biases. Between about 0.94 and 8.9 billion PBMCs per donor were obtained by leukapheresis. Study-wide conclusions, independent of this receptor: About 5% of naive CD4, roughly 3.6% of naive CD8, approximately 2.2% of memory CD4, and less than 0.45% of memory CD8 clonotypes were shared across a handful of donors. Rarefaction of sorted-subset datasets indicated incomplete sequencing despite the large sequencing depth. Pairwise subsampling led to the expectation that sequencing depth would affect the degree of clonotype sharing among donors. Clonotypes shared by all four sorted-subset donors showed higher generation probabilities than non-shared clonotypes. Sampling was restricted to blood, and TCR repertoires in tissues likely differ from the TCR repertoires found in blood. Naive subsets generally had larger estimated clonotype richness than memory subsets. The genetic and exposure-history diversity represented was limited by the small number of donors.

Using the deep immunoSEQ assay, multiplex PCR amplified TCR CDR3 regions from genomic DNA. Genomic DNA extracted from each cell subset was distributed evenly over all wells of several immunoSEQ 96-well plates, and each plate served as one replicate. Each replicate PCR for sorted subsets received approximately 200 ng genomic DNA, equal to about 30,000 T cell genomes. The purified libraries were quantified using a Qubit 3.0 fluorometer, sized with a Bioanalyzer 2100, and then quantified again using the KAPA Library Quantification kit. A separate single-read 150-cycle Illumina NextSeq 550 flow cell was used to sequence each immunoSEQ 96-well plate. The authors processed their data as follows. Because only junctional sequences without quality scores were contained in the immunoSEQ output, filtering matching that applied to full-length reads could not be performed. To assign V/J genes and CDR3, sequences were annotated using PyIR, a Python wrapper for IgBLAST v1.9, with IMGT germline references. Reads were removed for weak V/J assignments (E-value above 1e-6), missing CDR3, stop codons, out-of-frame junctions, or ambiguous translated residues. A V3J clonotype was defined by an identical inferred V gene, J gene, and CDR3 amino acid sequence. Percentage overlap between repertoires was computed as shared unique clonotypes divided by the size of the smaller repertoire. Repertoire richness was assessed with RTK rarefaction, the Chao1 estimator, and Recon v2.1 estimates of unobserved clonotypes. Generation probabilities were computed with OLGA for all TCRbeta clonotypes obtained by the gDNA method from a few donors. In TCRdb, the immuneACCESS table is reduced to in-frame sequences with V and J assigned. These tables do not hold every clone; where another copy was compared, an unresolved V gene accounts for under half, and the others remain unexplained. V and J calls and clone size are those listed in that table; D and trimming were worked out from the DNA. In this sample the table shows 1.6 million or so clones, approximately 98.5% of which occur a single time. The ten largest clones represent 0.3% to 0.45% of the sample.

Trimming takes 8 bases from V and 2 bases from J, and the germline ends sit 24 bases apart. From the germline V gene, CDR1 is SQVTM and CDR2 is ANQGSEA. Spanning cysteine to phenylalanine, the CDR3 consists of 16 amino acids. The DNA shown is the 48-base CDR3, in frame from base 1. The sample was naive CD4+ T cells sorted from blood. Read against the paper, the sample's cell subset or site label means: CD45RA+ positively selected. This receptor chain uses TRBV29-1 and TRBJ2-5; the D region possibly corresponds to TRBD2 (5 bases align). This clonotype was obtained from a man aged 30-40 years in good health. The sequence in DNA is TGCAGCCCCCGCGGGTGGGTCGTAGGGATTCAAGAGACCCAGTACTTC. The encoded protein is CSPRGWVVGIQETQYF.